Listed below are T cell receptor beta chains from one sample, sequenced in a study of control samples from healthy donors and cancer patients. Measured with immunoSEQ multiplex PCR; TCRdb has only the in-frame clones, and not every one. The top ten hold approximately 40% of the sample, which has tens of thousands of clones, roughly 90% seen once. The sequencing input was PBMCs. These receptors were collected from a man aged 45-65 years with head and neck cancer. Both conserved end residues are part of each CDR3. Fields, in order: J gene, CDR3 length, V gene, CDR3 protein.

>TRBJ2-5|14|TRBV18
CASSPGQEGETQYF
>TRBJ2-5|13|TRBV29-1
CSVMTSGQETQYF
>TRBJ1-1|13|TRBV2
CASRKGAGAEAFF
>TRBJ2-3|14|TRBV15
CATSRGRGTDTQYF
>TRBJ2-3|16|TRBV27
CASSRKLGWVTDTQYF
>TRBJ2-5|15|TRBV6-1
CASSEAWGGQETQYF
>TRBJ1-5|14|TRBV7-9
CASSSPGGAQPQHF
>TRBJ2-6|17|TRBV5-4
CASSIRGAPSTANVLTF
>TRBJ2-7|12|TRBV6-5
CARDRGRYEQYF
>TRBJ2-3|16|TRBV11-2
CASSPKGAEITDTQYF
>TRBJ1-2|14|TRBV11-2
CASSSMRDRVGYTF
>TRBJ1-6|15|TRBV21-1
CASSTPGQVNSPLHF
>TRBJ2-2|17|TRBV28
CASSPTRGFQPTGELFF
>TRBJ2-3|15|TRBV11-2
CASSLGAFGTDTQYF
>TRBJ1-6|14|TRBV28
CASTNRPGNSPLHF
>TRBJ2-7|14|TRBV3-1/TRBV3-2
CASSFRGPAYEQYF
>TRBJ2-1|15|TRBV6-5
CATPRTGRGPNEQFF
>TRBJ1-5|16|TRBV4-1
CASSNLGQGFDQPQHF
>TRBJ1-1|13|TRBV19
CASSNIGNTEAFF
>TRBJ1-2|13|TRBV27
CASSLRVNYGYTF
>TRBJ1-6|12|TRBV2
CASSGDIGPLHF
>TRBJ2-1|15|TRBV19
CASSTSSGWGDEQFF
>TRBJ1-1|15|TRBV18
CASSPPQGSSTEAFF
>TRBJ2-2|14|TRBV11-1
CASKRGPNTGELFF
>TRBJ1-3|17|TRBV18
CASSPFRDGAGKNTIYF
>TRBJ2-1|15|TRBV7-2
CASSLDYNSYNEQFF
>TRBJ2-5|11|TRBV27
CASRVGETQYF
>TRBJ2-7|13|TRBV7-9
CASSPRGSYEQYF
>TRBJ2-2|15|TRBV3-1/TRBV3-2
CASSPRDRHTGELFF
>TRBJ2-5|14|TRBV18
CASSPLGAGETQYF
>TRBJ2-1|19|TRBV2
CASRGLAGGRNFFLNEQFF
>TRBJ2-3|13|TRBV29-1
CSVARERTDTQYF
>TRBJ1-6|15|TRBV25-1
CASSVDGLYNSPLHF
>TRBJ2-7|14|TRBV7-8
CASSQTGQSYEQYF
>TRBJ2-7|14|TRBV19
CASTNRGVTYEQYF
>TRBJ2-2|10|TRBV30
CAWMSGELFF
>TRBJ2-7|14|TRBV19
CASTPGGSSYEQYF
>TRBJ2-5|12|TRBV6-5
CASSSVERAQYF
>TRBJ1-1|14|TRBV7-9
CASSFTGLNTEAFF
>TRBJ2-6|18|TRBV5-1
CASSSGAGAVSGANVLTF
>TRBJ1-2|14|TRBV5-8
CASNRDIGNYGYTF
>TRBJ2-3|14|TRBV30
CAWSKGAGTDTQYF
>TRBJ2-2|15|TRBV5-1
CASSPGGGNTGELFF
>TRBJ2-7|15|TRBV7-9
CASSLTVAGGYEQYF
>TRBJ2-5|16|TRBV5-1
CASSLEPGTHQETQYF
>TRBJ2-5|15|TRBV10-3
CAISGGVLDKETQYF
>TRBJ1-6|15|TRBV18
CASSPPGQPNSPLHF
>TRBJ2-5|12|TRBV19
CASRGGQETQYF
>TRBJ2-7|15|TRBV19
CASSIWGAKLYEQYF
>TRBJ1-1|15|TRBV9
CASSPSVRGGTEAFF
>TRBJ2-2|12|TRBV19
CASTRNTGELFF
>TRBJ2-3|12|TRBV4-1
CASSQVLDTQYF
>TRBJ2-1|13|TRBV7-2
CASSLNERGAQFF
>TRBJ2-2|13|TRBV19
CASSIGRSGELFF
>TRBJ2-7|14|TRBV6-2/TRBV6-3
CASSSGASSYEQYF
>TRBJ2-7|13|TRBV24-1
CATSDSGGDEQYF
>TRBJ2-7|11|TRBV6-5
CASSNLKEQYF
>TRBJ2-1|15|TRBV29-1
CSVEEEDTTYNEQFF
>TRBJ2-5|16|TRBV7-2
CASSLDTTGVGETQYF
>TRBJ2-7|13|TRBV7-9
CASSQTGAYEQYF